This T cell receptor (beta chain) is from a study of beta chain features in type 1 diabetes. Overall study results and limits: Patients with Type 1 diabetes showed moderately but significantly shorter TCRB CDR3s in all four CD4+ subsets. Diminished insertions and augmented deletions at VDJ junctions characterized type 1 diabetes patients.

By way of CD45RO/CCR7/CD25/CD127/CD95/CD27, the CD4+ regulatory, stem cell-like memory, central memory and naive cells were sorted. Each population that was sorted was more than 98% pure. Isolated RNA was reverse transcribed in full, so expressed TCRB transcripts were sequenced. Profiling relied on immunoSEQ multiplex PCR, and the TCRdb table lists in-frame clones only, not all of them. The sample holds some 120,000 clones, approximately 15% seen once. This clone came up a few times. Antigen unknown. Germline V gives CDR1 MNHEY, CDR2 SVGAGI. This CDR3 has 15 residues. V lost 2 bases, J lost 1 base, and 9 bases lay in between.

The source of this sequence is a man younger than 35 with type 1 diabetes. The rearrangement joins TRBV6-5 to TRBJ2-1, with unresolved D. Sequenced: central memory CD4+ T cells from blood. The CDR3 here is CASSYRPTSYNEQFF. The CDR3, as DNA: TGTGCCAGCAGTTACCGACCGACATCCTACAATGAGCAGTTCTTC.